Below, 23 T cell receptor beta chains from the same sample are listed, as sequenced in a study of blood T cell repertoires in COVID-19 (TCRdb year 2020). The receptor library was made with the immunoSEQ multiplex PCR assay. TCRdb retrieved this table from immuneACCESS and kept in-frame rearrangements only. Not all clones are present; in checked studies, unresolved V genes account for under half, and no reason is known for the remainder. The sample yields about 140,000 clones; 85% to 90% were counted once. The ten most abundant clones make up more than 5% of the sample. Sample: peripheral blood. These TCRs come from a human donor in a cohort sampled during active COVID-19.

This chain connects TRBV24-1 to TRBJ2-3; D gene unclear. V was pared by 9 bases and J by 2 bases, with 11 bases between. Per the germline V gene, CDR1 is KGHDR and CDR2 is SFDVKD. CDR3 length: 13 residues. CDR3 protein: CATADRVTDTQYF. DNA for the CDR3: TGTGCCACCGCGGATCGGGTCACAGATACGCAGTATTTT.

Comments on this clone: Other DNA sequences of this sample code for an identical CDR3. J is TRBJ2-7 and V is TRBV30; D is undetermined. V shed 0 bases and J shed 2 bases, with 8 bases lying between them. The germline V gene has CDR1 GTSNPN and CDR2 SVGIG (reference sequence). The CDR3 is 13 amino acids. The CDR3: CAWSVGGTYEQYF. The CDR3 DNA follows: TGTGCCTGGAGTGTAGGCGGTACCTACGAGCAGTACTTC.

The V call is TRBV11-2, the J call TRBJ2-5; 11 bases line up with TRBD2. J was trimmed by 4 bases and V by 3 bases; bases with no gene match: 7. The V gene's germline CDR1 is SGHAT and CDR2 FQNNGV. The CDR3 is 16 amino acids. The CDR3 coding sequence is TGTGCCAGCAGCTTCCCACTAGCGGGGGACGGAGAGACCCAGTACTTC. Protein: CASSFPLAGDGETQYF. Complete variable domain (other parts from reference TRBV11-2 and TRBJ2-5): EAGVAQSPRYKIIEKRQSVAFWCNPISGHATLYWYQQILGQGPKLLIQFQNNGVVDDSQLPKDRFSAERLKGVDSTLKIQPAKLEDSAVYLCASSFPLAGDGETQYFGPGTRLLVL.

About this clone: The same CDR3 also results from other DNA sequences found in this sample. The rearrangement uses TRBV6-5 and TRBJ2-2; TRBD1 is a possible D gene (7 bases). The CDR3 spans 14 residues. CDR1 is MNHEY and CDR2 is SVGAGI in the germline V gene. V was shortened by 3 bases and J by 5 bases, with 10 bases between the two germline ends. The CDR3 nucleotides read TGTGCCAGCAGTTATTCAGGGGGGACCGGGGAGCTGTTTTTT. Translated, it gives CASSYSGGTGELFF.

The chain uses TRBV14 and TRBJ2-7; TRBD2 matches at 8 bases. Per the germline V gene, CDR1 is SGHDN and CDR2 is FVKESK. The CDR3 runs 15 residues. The V gene end was trimmed by 1 base and the J gene end by 4 bases; junction bases not matched to a gene: 6. The CDR3 DNA is TGTGCCAGCAGCCAAGCCGGGGCGGGAGGTTACGAGCAGTACTTC. Residues: CASSQAGAGGYEQYF.

The V and J genes are TRBV21-1 and TRBJ2-5; TRBD1 is taken as the D call from the table, unchecked against the DNA. TRBV21-1 constitutes a pseudogene. There are 15 residues in the CDR3. The CDR3 region has the DNA TGTGCCAGCAGCAGAGAGGGACAGGGAGGGGAGACCCAGTACTTC. Its translation is CASSREGQGGETQYF.

The J gene is TRBJ2-1, the V gene TRBV5-1, with D maybe TRBD2 (5 bases). The germline gives CDR1 SGHRS, CDR2 YFSETQ. The CDR3 loop spans 15 amino acids. Trimming removed 0 bases from V and 2 bases from J, with 9 bases in between. The chain's CDR3 is CASSLGGSAYNEQFF. The CDR3 nucleotides read TGCGCCAGCAGCTTGGGGGGTAGCGCCTACAATGAGCAGTTCTTC.

This chain joins TRBV14 and TRBJ2-4; the D gene is possibly TRBD2 (6 bases). The V gene's germline CDR1 is SGHDN and CDR2 FVKESK. The CDR3 runs to 15 residues. V gave up 4 bases and J gave up 6 bases, with 16 bases separating them. The DNA of the CDR3 is TGTGCCAGCAGCCGAGCTAGCGCCACGGGAAACATTCAGTACTTC. It codes for CASSRASATGNIQYF.

V is TRBV28 and J is TRBJ1-4, with D unresolved. CDR1 and CDR2 from the germline V gene are MDHEN and SYDVKM. Trimming cost V 3 bases and J 1 base, with 6 bases left between them. This CDR3 has 14 amino acids. CDR3 DNA: TGTGCCAGCAGTTTCCCAGTAACTAATGAAAAACTGTTTTTT. This translates into CASSFPVTNEKLFF.

The rearrangement uses TRBV30 and TRBJ2-7; 9 bases line up with TRBD2. Trimming cost V 0 bases and J 2 bases; bases outside gene matches: 8. The germline V gene has CDR1 GTSNPN and CDR2 SVGIG (reference sequence). This CDR3 region has 16 residues. CDR3 sequence: CAWSVRLTSGTYEQYF. The DNA of the CDR3 is TGTGCCTGGAGTGTACGGTTGACTAGCGGAACCTACGAGCAGTACTTC.

The V call is TRBV11-3, the J call TRBJ2-1, with D perhaps TRBD1 (6 bases). The germline V gene has CDR1 SGHNT and CDR2 YENEEA. The germline V and J ends were trimmed by 3 bases and 4 bases, with 19 bases remaining between them. The length of the CDR3 is 17 residues. The CDR3 loop is CASSFGTGKVGYNEQFF. The CDR3 DNA reads TGTGCCAGCAGCTTCGGAACAGGGAAGGTTGGGTACAATGAGCAGTTCTTC. Variable domain in full (rest from reference TRBV11-3 and TRBJ2-1): EAGVVQSPRYKIIEKKQPVAFWCNPISGHNTLYWYLQNLGQGPELLIRYENEEAVDDSQLPKDRFSAERLKGVDSTLKIQPAELGDSAVYLCASSFGTGKVGYNEQFFGPGTRLTVL.

The rearrangement uses TRBV4-2 and TRBJ2-7; 11 nucleotides agree with TRBD2. Per the germline V gene, CDR1 is LGHNA and CDR2 is YNFKEQ. After removal of 1 base from V and 0 bases from J, the junction contained 14 bases not matched to a gene. The length of the CDR3 is 20 residues. CDR3 residues: CASSQGTGVAGGSGSYEQYF. The CDR3 nucleotides read TGTGCCAGCAGCCAAGGCACGGGGGTAGCGGGAGGGTCCGGCTCCTACGAGCAGTACTTC.

V is TRBV27 and J is TRBJ2-1; TRBD2 is a possible D gene (6 bases). Germline CDR1 and CDR2: MNHEY and SMNVEV (reference sequence). Trimming stripped 3 bases from V and 9 bases from J, with 21 bases between. The CDR3 totals 16 residues. CDR3 in amino acids: CASSFVAGPPSGEQFF. CDR3 DNA sequence: TGTGCCAGCAGTTTTGTTGCGGGACCCCCGAGCGGTGAGCAGTTCTTC.

The chain combines TRBV27 with TRBJ2-3; 11 positions match TRBD2. V shed 6 bases and J 4 bases; nucleotides not matched to a gene: 6. The CDR3 spans 15 residues. In germline, CDR1 is MNHEY, CDR2 SMNVEV (reference sequence). CDR3 residues: CASSLSGGVADTQYF. CDR3 sequence (DNA): TGTGCCAGCAGCCTTAGCGGGGGGGTGGCAGATACGCAGTATTTT.

The J gene is TRBJ2-1, the V gene TRBV10-3; 13 nucleotides line up with TRBD2. J was trimmed by 8 bases and V by 6 bases; bases with no gene match: 4. This CDR3 is 14 amino acids long. Looked up from germline, CDR1 is ENHRY and CDR2 is SYGVKD. The CDR3 loop reads CAIRLAGGVDEQFF. The CDR3 DNA follows: TGTGCCATCAGACTAGCGGGAGGGGTCGATGAGCAGTTCTTC.

The V and J genes are TRBV5-6 and TRBJ2-7, with TRBD1 as a possible D gene (6 bases). The ends were cut back, 2 bases at V and 0 bases at J, with 12 bases in the middle. The CDR3 has 15 amino acids. In germline, CDR1 is SGHDT, CDR2 YYEEEE. CDR3 amino acids: CASSFRGLSSYEQYF. The CDR3 coding sequence is TGTGCCAGCAGCTTTAGGGGGTTGAGCTCCTACGAGCAGTACTTC.

The chain's CDR3 is CASSFRGPRYEQYF. CDR3 sequence (DNA): TGTGCCAGCAGCTTCAGGGGCCCTAGGTACGAGCAGTACTTC. V gene TRBV5-4 combines with J gene TRBJ2-7; tentatively, D is TRBD1 (6 bases). Trimming cost V 2 bases and J 4 bases, with 13 bases left between them. Germline V gives CDR1 SGHNT, CDR2 YYREEE (reference sequence). The CDR3 runs to 14 residues.

The chain couples TRBV27 to TRBJ2-6; TRBD1 agrees at 10 bases. The V segment lost 3 bases and the J segment 3 bases; nucleotides outside the gene matches: 2. This CDR3 has 16 amino acids. CDR1 MNHEY and CDR2 SMNVEV come from the germline V gene (reference sequence). CDR3: CASSFGTGVGANVLTF. DNA of the CDR3: TGTGCCAGCAGTTTCGGGACAGGGGTTGGGGCCAACGTCCTGACTTTC.

The chain joins TRBV6-5 to TRBJ1-6; 9 bases line up with TRBD1. The germline CDR1 and CDR2 sequences are MNHEY and SVGAGI. V lost 6 bases, J lost 6 bases, and 3 bases stayed unmatched. The CDR3 length is 14 residues. Here the CDR3 reads CASRSQGANSPLHF. The CDR3 region has the DNA TGTGCCAGCAGGTCACAGGGGGCTAATTCACCCCTCCACTTT.

The chain is built from TRBV27 and TRBJ1-4; D remains unclear. CDR1 is MNHEY and CDR2 is SMNVEV in the germline V gene (reference sequence). The CDR3 consists of 13 residues. V was clipped by 7 bases and J by 7 bases, with 13 bases between them. The CDR3: CASKRRLSEKLFF. As DNA, the CDR3 is TGTGCCAGCAAACGGAGGCTGAGTGAAAAACTGTTTTTT.

This rearrangement joins TRBV4-1 to TRBJ1-2, with D perhaps TRBD1 (5 bases). Per germline, CDR1 MGHRA and CDR2 YSYEKL. The V and J ends lost 0 bases and 4 bases respectively, with 12 bases between them. CDR3 length: 15 amino acids. The CDR3: CASSQEPTVIYGYTF. The CDR3, as DNA: TGCGCCAGCAGCCAAGAACCGACAGTTATCTATGGCTACACCTTC.

This rearrangement joins TRBV7-6 to TRBJ2-2, with TRBD2 matching 10 bases. CDR1 and CDR2 from the germline V gene are SGHVS and FNYEAQ. The CDR3 spans 19 residues. V lost 2 bases, J lost 3 bases, and 12 bases stayed unmatched. The CDR3 DNA sequence: TGTGCCAGCAGCTTATACAGACTAGCGGGTCAGAAGCACACCGGGGAGCTGTTTTTT. As protein: CASSLYRLAGQKHTGELFF.

This chain connects TRBV9 to TRBJ2-3, with 8 bases that match TRBD1. Germline-derived CDR1 and CDR2 are SGDLS and YYNGEE. The ends lost 4 bases at V and 5 bases at J; junction bases unmatched: 9. The CDR3 spans 15 residues. CDR3 bases: TGTGCCAGCAGCCCGGGCAGGGGGCGCGGAGATACGCAGTATTTT. Its translation: CASSPGRGRGDTQYF. The whole variable domain, remainder taken from reference TRBV9 and TRBJ2-3, is DSGVTQTPKHLITATGQRVTLRCSPRSGDLSVYWYQQSLDQGLQFLIQYYNGEERAKGNILERFSAQQFPDLHSELNLSSLELGDSALYFCASSPGRGRGDTQYFGPGTRLTVL.